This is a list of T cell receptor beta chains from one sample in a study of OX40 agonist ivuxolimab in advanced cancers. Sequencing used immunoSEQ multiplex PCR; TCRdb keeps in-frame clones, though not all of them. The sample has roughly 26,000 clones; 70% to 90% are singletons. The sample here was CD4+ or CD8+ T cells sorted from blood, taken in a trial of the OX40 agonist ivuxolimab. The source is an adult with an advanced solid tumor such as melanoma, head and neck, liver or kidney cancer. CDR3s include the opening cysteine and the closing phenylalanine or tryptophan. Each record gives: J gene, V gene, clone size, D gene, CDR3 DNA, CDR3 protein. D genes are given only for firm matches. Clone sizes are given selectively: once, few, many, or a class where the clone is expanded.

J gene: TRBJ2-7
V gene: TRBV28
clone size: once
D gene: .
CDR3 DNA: TGTGCCAGCAGATCCAGCTACGAGCAGTACTTC
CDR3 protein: CASRSSYEQYF

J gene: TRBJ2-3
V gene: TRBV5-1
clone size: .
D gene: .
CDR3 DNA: TGCGCCAGCAGCTTGTCGACAGGTTCAGATACGCAGTATTTT
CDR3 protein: CASSLSTGSDTQYF

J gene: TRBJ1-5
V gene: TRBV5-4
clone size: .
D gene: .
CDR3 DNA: TGTGCCAGCAGCTTGGGAGCAGGGTTAAATCAGCCCCAGCATTTT
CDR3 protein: CASSLGAGLNQPQHF

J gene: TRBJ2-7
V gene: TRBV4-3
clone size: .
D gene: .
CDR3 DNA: TGCGCCAGCAGCCAAGAGGACACTCGGTACGAGCAGTACTTC
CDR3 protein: CASSQEDTRYEQYF

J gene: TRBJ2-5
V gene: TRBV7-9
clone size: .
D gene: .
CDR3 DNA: TGTGCCAGCAGCTTACGAGGTATCCAAGAGACCCAGTACTTC
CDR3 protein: CASSLRGIQETQYF

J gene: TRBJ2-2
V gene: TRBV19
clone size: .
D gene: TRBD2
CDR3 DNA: TGTGCCAGTAGTATAGAACCGGGGGGCACCGGGGAGCTGTTTTTT
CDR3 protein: CASSIEPGGTGELFF

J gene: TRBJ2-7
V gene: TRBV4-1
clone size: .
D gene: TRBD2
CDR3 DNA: TGCGCCAGCAGCCAACCCTTTCCGGGACTAGCGGGAGAAAGCTCCTACGAGCAGTACTTC
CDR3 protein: CASSQPFPGLAGESSYEQYF

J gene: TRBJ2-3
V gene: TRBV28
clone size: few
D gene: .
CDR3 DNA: TGTGCCAGCACCTCGTCCGGGTTCGGGGATACGCAGTATTTT
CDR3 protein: CASTSSGFGDTQYF

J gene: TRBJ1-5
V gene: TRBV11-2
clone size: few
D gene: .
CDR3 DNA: TGTGCCAGCAGCTTAGAAGGCTGGACCACTGGGCAGCCCCAGCATTTT
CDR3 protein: CASSLEGWTTGQPQHF

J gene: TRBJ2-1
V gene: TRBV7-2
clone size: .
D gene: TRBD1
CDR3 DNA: TGTGCCAGCAGCCGAATCATCGGACAGGGGTGGATTGAGCAGTTCTTC
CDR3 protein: CASSRIIGQGWIEQFF

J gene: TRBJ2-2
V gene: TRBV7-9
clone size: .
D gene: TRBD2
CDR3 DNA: TGTGCCAGCAGCTACCTAGCGGGGTACGAGGAGCTGTTTTTT
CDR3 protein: CASSYLAGYEELFF

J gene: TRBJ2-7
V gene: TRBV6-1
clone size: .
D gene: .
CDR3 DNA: TGTGCCAGCAGTGAAGTGGACCATAGCTCCTACGAGCAGTACTTC
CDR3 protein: CASSEVDHSSYEQYF

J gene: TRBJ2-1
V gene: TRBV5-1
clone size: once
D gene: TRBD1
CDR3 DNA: TGCGCCAGCAGCTCAAGACAGGGTGTGTACAATGAGCAGTTCTTC
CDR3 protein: CASSSRQGVYNEQFF

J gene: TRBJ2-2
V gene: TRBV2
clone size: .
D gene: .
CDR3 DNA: TGTGCCAGCGTCTTAAGGGGGGGGCCTCAGACCGGGGAGCTGTTTTTT
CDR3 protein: CASVLRGGPQTGELFF

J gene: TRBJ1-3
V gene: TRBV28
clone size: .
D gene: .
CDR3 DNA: TGTGCCAGCAGTTCCCCTCTGAGGGACACCATATATTTT
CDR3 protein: CASSSPLRDTIYF

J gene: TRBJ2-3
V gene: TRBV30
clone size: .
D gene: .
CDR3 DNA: TGTGCCTGGGGAGCGGGTGCTACAGATACGCAGTATTTT
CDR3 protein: CAWGAGATDTQYF

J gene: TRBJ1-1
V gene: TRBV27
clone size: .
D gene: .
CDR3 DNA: TGTGCCAGCAGTTTATCAGGGGACTACACTGAAGCTTTCTTT
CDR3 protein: CASSLSGDYTEAFF

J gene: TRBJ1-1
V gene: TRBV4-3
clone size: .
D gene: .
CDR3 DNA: TGCGCCAGCAGCCAAGATCGGAGGTACACTGAAGCTTTCTTT
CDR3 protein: CASSQDRRYTEAFF

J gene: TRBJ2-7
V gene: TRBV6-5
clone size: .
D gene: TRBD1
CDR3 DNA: TGTGCCAGCAGTTACTCGACAGGGGGCAGCTACGAGCAGTACTTC
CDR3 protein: CASSYSTGGSYEQYF

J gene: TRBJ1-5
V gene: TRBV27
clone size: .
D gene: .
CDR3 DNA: TGTGCCAGCAGTTTAAACTACGGGACCGATCAGCCCCAGCATTTT
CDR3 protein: CASSLNYGTDQPQHF

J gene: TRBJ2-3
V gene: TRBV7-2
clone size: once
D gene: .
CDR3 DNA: TGTGCCAGCAGCTTATTAGAGGGAGATACGCAGTATTTT
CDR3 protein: CASSLLEGDTQYF

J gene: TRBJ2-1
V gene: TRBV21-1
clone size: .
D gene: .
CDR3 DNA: TGTGCCAGCAGGAAAGAAGCGCTTACCTACAATGAGCAGTTCTTC
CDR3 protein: CASRKEALTYNEQFF

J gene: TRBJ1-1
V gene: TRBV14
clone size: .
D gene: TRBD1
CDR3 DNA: TGTGCCAGCAGTCGACAGGGGGCCCTGAACACTGAAGCTTTCTTT
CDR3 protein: CASSRQGALNTEAFF

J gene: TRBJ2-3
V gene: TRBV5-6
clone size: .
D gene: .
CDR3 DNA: TGTGCCAGCAGCCCCGGGTTCGGGGACACAGATACGCAGTATTTT
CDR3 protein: CASSPGFGDTDTQYF

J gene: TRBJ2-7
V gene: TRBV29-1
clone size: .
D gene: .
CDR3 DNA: TGCAGCGTTATAGCAAGCTACGAGCAGTACTTC
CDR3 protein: CSVIASYEQYF